A selection of T cell receptor beta chains follows, all from one sample in a study of blood T cell repertoires in COVID-19. The assay was immunoSEQ multiplex PCR, and TCRdb's table has in-frame clones only and misses some. This table has about 260,000 clones, 86% appearing once. Sequencing was carried out using peripheral blood. The receptors here all came from a man aged 30 to 39 with active or convalescent COVID-19. Each CDR3 is given with its conserved first and last residue.

J: TRBJ2-5; V: TRBV30; CDR3: CAWSVQGAETQYF
J: TRBJ2-7; V: TRBV27; CDR3: CASSLGGWSQYEQYF
J: TRBJ2-5; V: TRBV6-2/TRBV6-3; CDR3: CASSSQGLAGETQYF
J: TRBJ2-7; V: TRBV4-3; CDR3: CASSQGTGRFYEQYF
J: TRBJ1-1; V: TRBV6-1; CDR3: CASSEDRADTEAFF
J: TRBJ2-1; V: TRBV7-6; CDR3: CASSEAQQGIYNEQFF
J: TRBJ1-1; V: TRBV7-9; CDR3: CASSPRLMKRNTEAFF
J: TRBJ2-7; V: TRBV2; CDR3: CASKGLAGKTYEQYF
J: TRBJ1-3; V: TRBV2; CDR3: CASSPQFGNTIYF
J: TRBJ1-2; V: TRBV2; CDR3: CASRPDRGSNYYGYTF
J: TRBJ1-6; V: TRBV7-9; CDR3: CASSSGTGNSPLHF
J: TRBJ1-5; V: TRBV18; CDR3: CASTGGPHQPQHF
J: TRBJ1-6; V: TRBV2; CDR3: CASTKDRQNSPLHF
J: TRBJ2-5; V: TRBV18; CDR3: CASSHRGLAQETQYF
J: TRBJ2-1; V: TRBV4-1; CDR3: CASSQIAGGSNEQFF
J: TRBJ2-1; V: TRBV10-1; CDR3: CASRETGGRGFGQFF
J: TRBJ1-3; V: TRBV6-5; CDR3: CASRADRGSGNTIYF
J: TRBJ2-5; V: TRBV19; CDR3: CASSIVGRGQETQYF
J: TRBJ1-4; V: TRBV28; CDR3: CASSFNRQKLFF
J: TRBJ2-3; V: TRBV3-1/TRBV3-2; CDR3: CASSKASGGGADTQYF
J: TRBJ2-7; V: TRBV5-1; CDR3: CASSLSAGTGSYEQYF
J: TRBJ2-5; V: TRBV5-6; CDR3: CASSYMTSGGLETQYF
J: TRBJ1-4; V: TRBV18; CDR3: CASSPGQSATNEKLFF
J: TRBJ2-7; V: TRBV9; CDR3: CASSVRPSGGYPSYEQYF
J: TRBJ1-1; V: TRBV5-6; CDR3: CASSRTGRDTEAFF
J: TRBJ2-3; V: TRBV1; CDR3: CTSSQEGSGGASDTQYF
J: TRBJ1-1; V: TRBV11-2; CDR3: CASSLGTSGREAFF
J: TRBJ2-7; V: TRBV27; CDR3: CASSSFGTFSSYEQYF
J: TRBJ2-1; V: TRBV20-1; CDR3: CSASGDNEQFF
J: TRBJ2-3; V: TRBV5-1; CDR3: CASSLDSISTDTQYF
J: TRBJ2-7; V: TRBV19; CDR3: CASSEADGGGYEQYF
J: TRBJ1-6; V: TRBV11-2; CDR3: CASSLAGASDRELHF
J: TRBJ2-7; V: TRBV5-4; CDR3: CASSFQGLEQYF